The entry that follows covers one T cell receptor (beta chain) sequence. CDR1 is MNHNS, CDR2 SASEGT, per germline. The CDR3 sequence is 15 residues long. The V end lost 3 bases, the J end lost 5 bases, and 16 bases lay between the germline ends. The entry originates in a study of PD-1 blockade in classical Hodgkin lymphoma. Background on the study: Patients got intravenous nivolumab 3 mg/kg every 2 weeks.

In every patient, relapse followed autologous stem cell transplantation, while exposure to brentuximab vedotin differed. TCRdb's table, derived via immunoSEQ multiplex PCR, lists solely in-frame clones and lacks some. This table has around 150,000 clones, about 78% appearing once. This chain joins TRBV6-1 and TRBJ2-5; the D gene is possibly TRBD1 (6 bases). This clonotype was sampled from a human donor with classical Hodgkin lymphoma. Sequenced here: peripheral blood mononuclear cells (PBMCs), sampled before the second cycle of nivolumab. The CDR3 DNA is TGTGCCAGCAGTGACAACAGGGCCGGGTCGGAGACCCAGTACTTC. Its translation is CASSDNRAGSETQYF.